The 12 T cell receptor beta chains presented below share a single source sample, sequenced in a study of post-analysis software for immune sequencing data. Antigens of these TCRs are unknown. Sequencing libraries made from TCR beta cDNA carried unique molecular identifiers. TCRdb re-called the PCR reads with MiXCR, one entry per CDR3 protein. This sample yields 600,000 to 750,000 distinct CDR3 sequences, of which roughly three fifths are seen a single time; about 11% belongs to the top ten. Study-level results: A few TRBV segments occurring more often in patients than controls included TRBV5-6, TRBV5-1 and TRBV20-1.

The sample comprised blood. These receptors came from a girl aged 2 to 9 with multiple sclerosis.

This chain links TRBV6-2 or TRBV6-3 with TRBJ2-1; no clear D. In germline, CDR1 is MNHEY, CDR2 SVGEGT. The CDR3 is made up of 14 amino acids. Trimming pared 2 bases from V and 4 bases from J, leaving 9 bases between. CDR3 DNA sequence: TGTGCCAGCAGTTACCTAGGCGGATACAATGAGCAGTTCTTC. Amino acids: CASSYLGGYNEQFF.

This clonotype occurred once. V usage is TRBV27 and J usage is TRBJ2-1; the match to TRBD1 covers 9 bases. The CDR3 has 16 residues. Trimming cost V 5 bases and J 4 bases; bases outside gene matches: 9. Germline V gene sequence: CDR1 MNHEY, CDR2 SMNVEV (reference sequence). This CDR3 reads CASSPKGQGAYNEQFF. The CDR3, as DNA: TGTGCCAGCAGTCCAAAGGGACAGGGAGCTTACAATGAGCAGTTCTTC.

This chain links TRBV14 with TRBJ2-1; 9 bases fit TRBD2. Germline values: CDR1 SGHDN, CDR2 FVKESK. Unmatched junction bases numbered 16, after V lost 0 bases and J lost 7 bases. The length of the CDR3 is 19 residues. The CDR3 DNA sequence: TGTGCCAGCAGCCAAGATCGGGCTAGCGGGGCTTCTGTGGGAAATGAGCAGTTCTTC. Translating gives CASSQDRASGASVGNEQFF.

This sequence joins TRBV4-1 and TRBJ1-2; D ambiguous. V lost 4 bases to trimming and J lost 2 bases, with 14 bases between them. This CDR3 has 15 amino acids. Germline CDR1 MGHRA, CDR2 YSYEKL. CDR3 sequence (DNA): TGCGCCAGCAGCCCTTCAATTACAGAAAACTATGGCTACACCTTC. This encodes CASSPSITENYGYTF.

This clonotype occurred a few times. The CDR3 protein is CSASEEAPRDEQFF. CDR3 in DNA: TGCAGTGCTAGTGAGGAGGCCCCCAGGGATGAGCAGTTCTTC. V and J are TRBV20-1 and TRBJ2-1, with D possibly called TRBD1 or TRBD2 (5 bases each). The CDR3 is 14 amino acids. Per germline, CDR1 DFQATT and CDR2 SNEGSKA (reference sequence). The V end was cut by 3 bases, the J end by 8 bases, with 17 bases between.

This chain connects TRBV9 to TRBJ2-1, with D possibly being TRBD1 (6 bases). Trimming left V 2 bases short and J 8 bases short, with 23 bases between. The CDR3 runs 17 residues. Germline-derived CDR1 and CDR2 are SGDLS and YYNGEE. The CDR3: CASSVFRDTLIRDEQFF. In DNA form, the CDR3 reads TGTGCCAGCAGCGTCTTCCGGGACACCCTCATTCGCGATGAGCAGTTCTTC.

V gene TRBV20-1 combines with J gene TRBJ1-5, with a weak D call TRBD1 (6 bases). This CDR3 is built from 14 residues. V lost 6 bases and J 6 bases, leaving 18 bases between the germline ends. The germline V gene encodes CDR1 DFQATT and CDR2 SNEGSKA (reference sequence). In DNA, the CDR3 is TGCAGTGCCTCAAATCCAGGGGTTGGTCAGCCCCAGCATTTT. Protein sequence: CSASNPGVGQPQHF.

The rearrangement links TRBV2 to TRBJ2-4; D unresolved. The DNA end is a closer match to TRBJ2-7, so the J assignment may be wrong. The CDR3 is 13 residues long. Germline V lookup: CDR1 SNHLY, CDR2 FYNNEI. The chain's CDR3 is CASSGQRPAEQYF. Written as DNA, the CDR3 is TGTGCCAGCAGTGGCCAGAGGCCCGCCGAGCAGTACTTC.

This clonotype showed up just once. V and J are TRBV18 and TRBJ2-5; TRBD1 might be the D (6 bases). CDR1 and CDR2 (germline): KGHSH, LQKENI. The CDR3 is 16 amino acids. Trimming shortened V by 8 bases and J by 4 bases, and 23 bases separated the two germline ends. The CDR3 sequence: CASTTNWQGRGETQYF. The CDR3, as DNA: TGTGCCAGCACCACCAATTGGCAGGGGCGCGGAGAGACCCAGTACTTC.

This clonotype was seen more than once but under ten times. The chain joins TRBV7-2 to TRBJ1-2; D possibly corresponds to TRBD1 (5 bases). CDR3 length: 14 amino acids. The germline V gene has CDR1 SGHTA and CDR2 FQGNSA. V was clipped by 5 bases and J by 3 bases, with 13 bases between them. CDR3 loop: CASSARGRDYGYTF. The CDR3, as DNA: TGTGCCAGCAGCGCGCGGGGGAGAGACTATGGCTACACCTTC.

The chain carries TRBV3-1 and TRBJ2-3; 15 bases are shared with TRBD2. The CDR3 is made up of 16 amino acids. J lost 4 bases, V lost 4 bases, and 3 bases had no gene match. The germline gives CDR1 LGHDT, CDR2 YNNKEL (reference sequence). The CDR3 is CASSRGLAGGSDTQYF. The CDR3 DNA follows: TGTGCCAGCAGCCGAGGACTAGCGGGGGGGTCAGATACGCAGTATTTT.

The chain employs TRBV7-2 and TRBJ1-1; D remains unclear. The CDR3 has 12 residues. The V end lost 2 bases, the J end lost 1 base, and 2 bases lay between the germline ends. Germline CDR1 and CDR2: SGHTA and FQGNSA. The CDR3 DNA reads TGTGCCAGCAGCTTACAGAACACTGAAGCTTTCTTT. Protein: CASSLQNTEAFF.